The 23 T cell receptor beta chains below come from one sample, sequenced in a study of control samples from healthy donors and cancer patients (TCRdb year 2020). The library came from the immunoSEQ multiplex PCR assay. Sourced from immuneACCESS, this table was stored by TCRdb with only in-frame sequences that have V and J called. A share of the clones is absent; for the studies checked, an unresolved V gene accounts for under half, and the remainder has no known explanation. The sample includes 75,000 to 90,000 clones, with 75% to 90% observed a single time. In total, the top ten clones hold roughly 6.7% of the sample. The specimen sequenced was blood. All receptors come from a man in his fifties in good health.

The rearrangement joins TRBV7-9 to TRBJ2-5, with D possibly called TRBD1 or TRBD2 (5 bases each). V lost 6 bases to trimming and J lost 5 bases, with 19 bases between them. This CDR3 comprises 15 residues. The germline gives CDR1 SEHNR, CDR2 FQNEAQ (reference sequence). The CDR3 region has the DNA TGTGCCAGCAGAGAGGGGACCGGGGAGTGGGAGACCCAGTACTTC. It translates to CASREGTGEWETQYF.

The chain links TRBV7-2 to TRBJ2-7; 14 bases fit TRBD2. Per the germline V gene, CDR1 is SGHTA and CDR2 is FQGNSA. J was trimmed by 1 base and V by 5 bases; bases with no gene match: 7. This CDR3 is 17 amino acids long. The CDR3 sequence is CASSPGTSGGISYEQYF. The CDR3 DNA reads as TGTGCCAGCAGCCCAGGGACTAGCGGGGGCATATCCTACGAGCAGTACTTC.

J is TRBJ2-1 and V is TRBV11-2, with unresolved D. Between the trimmed V and J ends, which lost 5 bases and 0 bases, there was a span of 14 bases. Germline lookup yields CDR1 SGHAT and CDR2 FQNNGV. CDR3 length: 16 amino acids. The CDR3 DNA reads as TGTGCCAGCAGCGAGCTTAAGAGGAGCTCCTACAATGAGCAGTTCTTC. Its translation is CASSELKRSSYNEQFF.

The chain combines TRBV11-2 with TRBJ1-1; D ambiguous. The CDR3 extends over 14 amino acids. V dropped 0 bases and J dropped 4 bases, with 9 bases sitting between them. The germline gives CDR1 SGHAT, CDR2 FQNNGV. The CDR3 loop reads CASSLEQISTEAFF. CDR3 DNA sequence: TGTGCCAGCAGCTTAGAGCAGATAAGCACTGAAGCTTTCTTT.

CDR3 amino acids: CASSHGYNYGYTF. DNA for the CDR3: TGCGCCAGCAGCCACGGGTACAACTATGGCTACACCTTC. The chain uses TRBV5-1 and TRBJ1-2; D not resolved. The CDR3 totals 13 residues. The V end lost 4 bases, the J end lost 2 bases, and 9 bases lay between the germline ends. Germline V lookup: CDR1 SGHRS, CDR2 YFSETQ.

V usage is TRBV19 and J usage is TRBJ2-1; no clear D. This CDR3 has 14 residues. The ends were cut back, 2 bases at V and 4 bases at J, with 9 bases in the middle. The germline V gene encodes CDR1 LNHDA and CDR2 SQIVND (reference sequence). For the CDR3, the DNA is TGTGCCAGTAGTATACTAGGCACATACAATGAGCAGTTCTTC. Translating gives CASSILGTYNEQFF.

The chain employs TRBV3-1 (or the pseudogene TRBV3-2) and TRBJ1-5; TRBD1 might be the D (6 bases). With 4 bases removed from V and 7 bases from J, the gap between germline ends came to 8 bases. This CDR3 has 12 residues. Germline CDR1 is LGHDT and CDR2 is YNNKEL (reference sequence). DNA of the CDR3: TGTGCCAGCAGCCTTGACAGGCAGCCCCAGCATTTT. As protein: CASSLDRQPQHF.

The chain links TRBV4-1 to TRBJ1-1, with TRBD1 as a possible D gene (5 bases). The CDR3 is 15 amino acids. Deletions cut 5 bases from V and 0 bases from J, with 13 bases between. Germline CDR1 is MGHRA and CDR2 is YSYEKL. CDR3 region: CASSFDQGLNTEAFF. CDR3 sequence (DNA): TGCGCCAGCAGCTTCGATCAGGGCTTGAACACTGAAGCTTTCTTT.

The rearrangement links TRBV4-1 to TRBJ2-7; either TRBD1 or TRBD2 may supply D (6 bases each). Trimming removed 0 bases at V and 4 bases at J, with 10 bases between. Germline V CDR1 and CDR2: MGHRA, YSYEKL. This CDR3 region has 14 residues. Here the CDR3 reads CASSQDWGAYEQYF. The CDR3 DNA reads TGCGCCAGCAGCCAAGATTGGGGGGCTTACGAGCAGTACTTC.

V gene TRBV6-6 combines with J gene TRBJ2-1; maybe TRBD2 (6 bases). CDR3 length: 15 amino acids. The germline gives CDR1 MNHNY, CDR2 SVGAGI (reference sequence). The ends were cut back, 2 bases at V and 6 bases at J, with 14 bases in the middle. CDR3 residues: CASSYRRGVSNEQFF. Written as DNA, the CDR3 is TGTGCCAGCAGTTACAGGCGGGGCGTGAGCAATGAGCAGTTCTTC.

The rearrangement joins TRBV11-2 to TRBJ1-1, with D possibly being TRBD1 (5 bases). Per the germline V gene, CDR1 is SGHAT and CDR2 is FQNNGV. This CDR3 is 13 amino acids long. V lost 3 bases to trimming and J lost 5 bases, with 10 bases between them. In nucleotides, the CDR3 is TGTGCCAGCAGCTTTGGGGGGAGAACTGAAGCTTTCTTT. Translation: CASSFGGRTEAFF. The complete variable domain, with remaining parts taken from reference TRBV11-2 and TRBJ1-1, reads EAGVAQSPRYKIIEKRQSVAFWCNPISGHATLYWYQQILGQGPKLLIQFQNNGVVDDSQLPKDRFSAERLKGVDSTLKIQPAKLEDSAVYLCASSFGGRTEAFFGQGTRLTVV.

The chain carries TRBV19 and TRBJ1-2; D not resolved. The CDR3 length is 13 residues. CDR1 is LNHDA and CDR2 is SQIVND in the germline V gene (reference sequence). V lost 6 bases and J lost 3, with 11 bases in between. The DNA for the CDR3 is TGTGCCAGTAGCCAACAAAAGTACTATGGCTACACCTTC. Amino acid sequence: CASSQQKYYGYTF. The entire variable domain, with the rest obtained from reference TRBV19 and TRBJ1-2, is as follows: DGGITQSPKYLFRKEGQNVTLSCEQNLNHDAMYWYRQDPGQGLRLIYYSQIVNDFQKGDIAEGYSVSREKKESFPLTVTSAQKNPTAFYLCASSQQKYYGYTFGSGTRLTVV.

This chain connects TRBV24-1 to TRBJ1-2, with unresolved D. Trimming removed 4 bases from V and 4 bases from J, with 12 bases in between. Germline assignment: CDR1 KGHDR and CDR2 SFDVKD. The length of the CDR3 is 14 residues. CDR3 DNA: TGTGCCACCAGTGAAACAGAACCCCCCTATGGCTACACCTTC. Protein sequence: CATSETEPPYGYTF.

V usage is TRBV4-3 and J usage is TRBJ1-3; D may be TRBD1 (5 bases). CDR1 and CDR2 from the germline V gene are LGHNA and YSLEER. This CDR3 region has 13 residues. The germline V and J ends were trimmed by 0 bases and 8 bases, with 8 bases remaining between them. CDR3 sequence reads: CASSQERDHTIYF. The DNA for the CDR3 is TGCGCCAGCAGCCAAGAAAGGGACCACACCATATATTTT.

The V gene is TRBV5-6, the J gene TRBJ2-7; no firm D call. Germline V gene sequence: CDR1 SGHDT, CDR2 YYEEEE. Deletions cut 0 bases from V and 0 bases from J, with 7 bases between. The CDR3 runs 14 residues. DNA of the CDR3: TGTGCCAGCAGCTTGGTGGTCTACTCCTACGAGCAGTACTTC. It encodes CASSLVVYSYEQYF.

The chain is built from TRBV30 and TRBJ1-6, with TRBD1 matching over 8 bases. Germline V gene sequence: CDR1 GTSNPN, CDR2 SVGIG (reference sequence). The CDR3 length is 15 residues. J was trimmed by 3 bases and V by 3 bases; bases with no gene match: 4. The CDR3 region has the DNA TGTGCCTGGAGGGACAGGGATTACTATAATTCACCCCTCCACTTT. Its protein is CAWRDRDYYNSPLHF.

V usage is TRBV4-1 and J usage is TRBJ2-2; D ambiguous. V was trimmed by 0 bases and J by 4 bases, leaving 15 bases between them. There are 17 residues in the CDR3. Per germline, CDR1 MGHRA and CDR2 YSYEKL. CDR3 nucleotides: TGCGCCAGCAGCCAAGATAGTGGGCAGACCACCACCGGGGAGCTGTTTTTT. Its translation: CASSQDSGQTTTGELFF.

This chain connects TRBV5-1 to TRBJ2-5; D is perhaps TRBD2 (6 bases). Trimming took off 4 bases at V and 2 bases at J, with 9 bases between the two ends. The CDR3 has 13 amino acids. CDR1 is SGHRS, CDR2 YFSETQ, per germline. The CDR3 sequence is CASSAGLQETQYF. CDR3 DNA: TGCGCCAGCAGCGCGGGACTTCAAGAGACCCAGTACTTC.

V gene TRBV27 combines with J gene TRBJ1-1; D is unresolved. The CDR3 is made up of 14 amino acids. Germline V lookup: CDR1 MNHEY, CDR2 SMNVEV (reference sequence). V was clipped by 8 bases and J by 1 base, with 14 bases between them. The CDR3 DNA reads as TGTGCCAGCTTCGACGAGGACTCGAACACTGAAGCTTTCTTT. This sequence encodes CASFDEDSNTEAFF.

The J gene is TRBJ2-7, the V gene TRBV29-1; possibly TRBD2 for D (5 bases). This CDR3 comprises 14 residues. Between the trimmed V and J ends, which lost 0 bases and 7 bases, there was a span of 16 bases. Per germline, CDR1 SQVTM and CDR2 ANQGSEA. The CDR3 DNA is TGCAGCGTTGAAGATCGGCGGAGGAACGGGGAGCAGTACTTC. It specifies CSVEDRRRNGEQYF.

The chain employs TRBV18 and TRBJ2-7, with D possibly being TRBD2 (5 bases). This CDR3 spans 15 amino acids. The V end was cut by 4 bases, the J end by 3 bases, with 16 bases between. Germline V lookup: CDR1 KGHSH, CDR2 LQKENI. The DNA for the CDR3 is TGTGCCAGCTCACTGGGGAGTTATTTTAGCTACGAGCAGTACTTC. Translating gives CASSLGSYFSYEQYF.

The rearrangement uses TRBV29-1 and TRBJ1-4; no clear D gene. The CDR3 length is 12 residues. Per the germline V gene, CDR1 is SQVTM and CDR2 is ANQGSEA. V lost 4 bases and J lost 5, with 8 bases in between. CDR3 sequence: CSVGQMNEKLFF. The DNA for the CDR3 is TGCAGCGTTGGGCAGATGAATGAAAAACTGTTTTTT.

This clone turned up a few times. The rearrangement joins TRBV2 to TRBJ2-7; 9 bases are shared with TRBD1. With 6 bases clipped from V and 5 bases from J, the junction kept 11 bases outside the gene matches. This CDR3 has 15 residues. Germline V lookup: CDR1 SNHLY, CDR2 FYNNEI. CDR3 protein: CASRGKGQGGNEQYF. For the CDR3, the DNA is TGTGCCAGCAGGGGGAAGGGACAGGGAGGGAACGAGCAGTACTTC. Supplemented by reference TRBV2 and TRBJ2-7, the full variable domain reads EPEVTQTPSHQVTQMGQEVILRCVPISNHLYFYWYRQILGQKVEFLVSFYNNEISEKSEIFDDQFSVERPDGSNFTLKIRSTKLEDSAMYFCASRGKGQGGNEQYFGPGTRLTVT.